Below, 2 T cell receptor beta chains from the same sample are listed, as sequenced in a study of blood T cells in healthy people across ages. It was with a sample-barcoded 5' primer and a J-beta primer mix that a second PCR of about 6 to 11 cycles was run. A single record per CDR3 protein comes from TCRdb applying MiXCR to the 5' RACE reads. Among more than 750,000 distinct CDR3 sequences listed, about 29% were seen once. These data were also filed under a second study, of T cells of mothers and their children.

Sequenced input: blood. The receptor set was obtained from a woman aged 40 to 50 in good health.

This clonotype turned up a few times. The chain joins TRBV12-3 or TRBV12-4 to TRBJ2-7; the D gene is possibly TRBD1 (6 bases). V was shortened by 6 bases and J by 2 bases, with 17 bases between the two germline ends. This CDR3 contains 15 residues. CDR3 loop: CASRRERDNPYEQYF. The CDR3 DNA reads TGTGCCAGCAGAAGGGAACGGGACAATCCCTACGAGCAGTACTTC.

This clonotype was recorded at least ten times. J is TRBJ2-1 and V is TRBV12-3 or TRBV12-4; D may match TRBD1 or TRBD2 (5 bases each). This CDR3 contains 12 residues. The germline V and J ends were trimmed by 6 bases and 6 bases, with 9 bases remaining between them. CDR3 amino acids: CASRKGPNEQFF. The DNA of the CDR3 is TGTGCCAGCAGGAAGGGACCCAATGAGCAGTTCTTC.